This T cell receptor (beta chain) appears in the sequencing data of a study of cytomegalovirus exposure and HLA in healthy donors. CDR1 and CDR2 (germline): SGHKS, YYEKEE (reference sequence). CDR3 length: 13 residues. V lost 0 bases to trimming and J lost 4 bases, with 8 bases between them. Use of 60 Vbeta and 13 Jbeta primers characterized the PCR. Method: immunoSEQ multiplex PCR; TCRdb's copy keeps in-frame clones and lacks some. This table holds over 95,000 clones, 77% found once. Sequencing was done on a sample of PBMCs. This chain joins TRBV5-5 and TRBJ2-7, with D tentatively TRBD1 (6 bases). The source is a man aged 35 to 55 in good health and CMV-seropositive. The CDR3 loop is CASSLDRGYEQYF. CDR3 DNA: TGTGCCAGCAGCTTGGATAGGGGGTACGAGCAGTACTTC.